The 29 T cell receptor beta chains given below trace back to one sample, sequenced in a study of T cell repertoires in cytomegalovirus infection. MiXCR, applied by TCRdb to the reads, yields one record per CDR3 protein. The top ten clones hold about 20% of a sample with approximately 260,000 distinct CDR3 sequences, approximately 22% of them seen once. Their cognate antigens are unknown. The input for sequencing was cultured PBMCs, taken from culture after CMV antigen stimulation. These receptors all stem from a human donor in good health (CMV status not recorded). Some clones in this sample may be carry-over from other donors' samples.

With regard to this clonotype: A much larger clone lies one base from this, so it may be a read error. The chain has TRBV5-1 and TRBJ2-2; D unresolved. Looked up from germline, CDR1 is SGHRS and CDR2 is YFSETQ. Trimming took off 4 bases at V and 7 bases at J, with 8 bases between the two ends. This CDR3 region has 12 residues. The CDR3 DNA is TGCGCCAGCAGCGTAGATCTCGGGGAGCTGTTTTTT. Its translation: CASSVDLGELFF.

The rearrangement links TRBV11-2 to TRBJ2-1, with 11 bases identical to TRBD2. The CDR3 has 17 amino acids. From germline, CDR1 is SGHAT and CDR2 FQNNGV. V lost 1 base, J lost 5 bases, and 7 bases stayed unmatched. CDR3 in DNA: TGTGCCAGCAGCTTAGCCCTTTTAGCGGGAGGGGACAATGAGCAGTTCTTC. Translated: CASSLALLAGGDNEQFF.

The chain combines TRBV20-1 with TRBJ2-1; 11 nucleotides line up with TRBD2. The CDR3 contains 13 residues. From germline, CDR1 is DFQATT and CDR2 SNEGSKA (reference sequence). V shed 6 bases, J shed 9 bases, and the junction held 7 bases outside the gene matches. CDR3 nucleotides: TGCAGTGCCCCACTAGCGGGGGACGGTGAGCAGTTCTTC. As protein: CSAPLAGDGEQFF.

The chain uses TRBV9 and TRBJ2-1; 9 nucleotides align to TRBD2. The CDR3 covers 16 residues. The junction had 7 bases not matched to a gene; V was cut back by 2 bases and J by 4 bases. Germline-derived CDR1 and CDR2 are SGDLS and YYNGEE. The CDR3 sequence is CASSVSGGLSYNEQFF. The CDR3 DNA sequence: TGTGCCAGCAGCGTTAGCGGGGGTCTCTCTTACAATGAGCAGTTCTTC. Supplemented by reference TRBV9 and TRBJ2-1, the full variable domain reads DSGVTQTPKHLITATGQRVTLRCSPRSGDLSVYWYQQSLDQGLQFLIQYYNGEERAKGNILERFSAQQFPDLHSELNLSSLELGDSALYFCASSVSGGLSYNEQFFGPGTRLTVL.

The J gene is TRBJ2-3, the V gene TRBV5-1; 12 nucleotides agree with TRBD2. Germline V gene data show CDR1 as SGHRS and CDR2 as YFSETQ. The CDR3 sequence is 16 residues long. Trimming removed 4 bases from V and 3 bases from J; junction bases left unmatched: 6. As DNA, the CDR3 is TGCGCCAGCAGCCCTCGACTAGCGGGAGTAACAGATACGCAGTATTTT. It is translated as CASSPRLAGVTDTQYF.

The V gene is TRBV7-3, the J gene TRBJ2-2; D gene ambiguous. Trimming cost V 3 bases and J 3 bases, with 8 bases left between them. The CDR3 contains 14 residues. Germline lookup yields CDR1 SGHTA and CDR2 FQGTGA. The CDR3 DNA sequence: TGTGCCAGCAGCTTGGTCAATTACACCGGGGAGCTGTTTTTT. Translating it yields CASSLVNYTGELFF.

This clonotype was observed many times. The rearrangement links TRBV7-9 to TRBJ2-5, with TRBD1 matching over 9 bases. The CDR3 spans 15 residues. Germline V gives CDR1 SEHNR, CDR2 FQNEAQ (reference sequence). V was pared by 5 bases and J by 1 base, with 5 bases of the junction left unmatched. DNA for the CDR3: TGTGCCAGCAGCACATACAGGGGGCTCCAAGAGACCCAGTACTTC. The encoded protein is CASSTYRGLQETQYF.

This clonotype appeared a few times. The J gene is TRBJ2-1, the V gene TRBV27; TRBD2 agrees at 9 bases. The length of the CDR3 is 14 residues. CDR1 and CDR2 (germline): MNHEY, SMNVEV (reference sequence). The ends lost 2 bases at V and 8 bases at J; junction bases unmatched: 4. CDR3 residues: CASSLLAGRYEQFF. The CDR3 DNA is TGTGCCAGCAGTTTACTAGCGGGACGCTATGAGCAGTTCTTC.

In its sample, this clonotype was seen a few times. The chain uses TRBV4-1 and TRBJ2-3; possibly TRBD1 or TRBD2 for D (5 bases each). The germline CDR1 and CDR2 sequences are MGHRA and YSYEKL. There are 15 residues in the CDR3. Deletions cut 0 bases from V and 5 bases from J, with 12 bases between. The chain's CDR3 is CASSQEGTGIDTQYF. As DNA, the CDR3 is TGCGCCAGCAGCCAAGAAGGGACGGGGATAGATACGCAGTATTTT.

The table lists this clonotype with many counts. This chain joins TRBV6-1 and TRBJ2-1; D remains unclear. Trimming shortened V by 3 bases and J by 0 bases, and 9 bases separated the two germline ends. The CDR3 spans 15 residues. Germline V gene lookup returns CDR1 MNHNS and CDR2 SASEGT. The CDR3 DNA reads TGTGCCAGCAGTGAGCGGACGAGCTCCTACAATGAGCAGTTCTTC. This encodes CASSERTSSYNEQFF.

J is TRBJ2-7 and V is TRBV7-9, with 12 nucleotides matching TRBD2. CDR3 size: 19 residues. The V gene end was trimmed by 4 bases and the J gene end by 1 base; junction bases not matched to a gene: 14. Germline CDR1 reads SEHNR; CDR2 reads FQNEAQ (reference sequence). The DNA for the CDR3 is TGTGCCAGCAGCTCCCCCACCCCCGCGACTAGCGGGAGTTCCTACGAGCAGTACTTC. Protein product: CASSSPTPATSGSSYEQYF. The full variable domain, its missing parts supplied by reference TRBV7-9 and TRBJ2-7, is DTGVSQNPRHKITKRGQNVTFRCDPISEHNRLYWYRQTLGQGPEFLTYFQNEAQLEKSRLLSDRFSAERPKGSFSTLEIQRTEQGDSAMYLCASSSPTPATSGSSYEQYFGPGTRLTVT.

This clonotype has a count of ten or more. V gene TRBV7-9 combines with J gene TRBJ2-1; TRBD1 is a possible D gene (5 bases). Germline lookup yields CDR1 SEHNR and CDR2 FQNEAQ (reference sequence). V lost 1 base to trimming and J lost 10 bases, with 8 bases between them. The CDR3 loop spans 12 amino acids. The CDR3 spells CASSLDYREQFF. CDR3 bases: TGTGCCAGCAGCTTAGACTACAGGGAGCAGTTCTTC. Filled out from reference TRBV7-9 and TRBJ2-1, the complete variable domain reads DTGVSQNPRHKITKRGQNVTFRCDPISEHNRLYWYRQTLGQGPEFLTYFQNEAQLEKSRLLSDRFSAERPKGSFSTLEIQRTEQGDSAMYLCASSLDYREQFFGPGTRLTVL.

The table lists this clonotype with many counts. V gene TRBV6-1 combines with J gene TRBJ2-7, with TRBD1 matching 7 bases. The CDR3 runs to 16 residues. From germline, CDR1 is MNHNS and CDR2 SASEGT. V lost 2 bases, J lost 4 bases, and 11 bases stayed unmatched. The CDR3 DNA reads as TGTGCCAGCAGTGAATTCTCAGTCGGCAGGGGGTACGAGCAGTACTTC. Its translation is CASSEFSVGRGYEQYF.

The chain employs TRBV12-5 and TRBJ2-1; maybe TRBD2 (6 bases). Looked up from germline, CDR1 is LGHNT and CDR2 is FRNRAP. Trimming shortened V by 6 bases and J by 4 bases, and 19 bases separated the two germline ends. The CDR3 sequence is 16 residues long. The CDR3 sequence is CASGDLTGEAYNEQFF. The CDR3 DNA reads TGTGCTAGTGGCGACCTCACGGGGGAGGCGTACAATGAGCAGTTCTTC.

This clonotype came up a few times. The V and J genes are TRBV15 and TRBJ2-1; 8 bases match TRBD2. In germline, CDR1 is LNHNV, CDR2 YYDKDF (reference sequence). V lost 3 bases, J lost 3 bases, and 4 bases stayed unmatched. The CDR3 has 15 amino acids. CDR3 loop: CATSRSGRGYNEQFF. The CDR3 nucleotides are TGTGCCACCAGCAGGAGCGGGAGAGGCTACAATGAGCAGTTCTTC.

In its sample, this clonotype was seen a few times. The J gene is TRBJ2-6, the V gene TRBV6-1; tentatively, D is TRBD1 (5 bases). Trimming shortened V by 2 bases and J by 0 bases, and 11 bases separated the two germline ends. CDR1 is MNHNS and CDR2 is SASEGT in the germline V gene. CDR3 length: 17 amino acids. For the CDR3, the DNA is TGTGCCAGCAGTGAATTCGGACACCGCTCTGGGGCCAACGTCCTGACTTTC. Translated: CASSEFGHRSGANVLTF.

The gene calls are TRBV7-6 and TRBJ2-3; possibly TRBD1 for D (6 bases). The germline CDR1 and CDR2 sequences are SGHVS and FNYEAQ. Between the trimmed V and J ends, which lost 5 bases and 2 bases, there was a span of 14 bases. This CDR3 spans 15 amino acids. Here the CDR3 DNA reads TGTGCCAGCAGCCCTCCTAGGACAGTCACAGATACGCAGTATTTT. Its translation is CASSPPRTVTDTQYF.

The chain joins TRBV9 to TRBJ2-2, with 14 positions matching TRBD2. This CDR3 is built from 18 residues. The ends lost 0 bases at V and 10 bases at J; junction bases unmatched: 11. Germline V gives CDR1 SGDLS, CDR2 YYNGEE. Here the CDR3 DNA reads TGTGCCAGCAGCGTAGGTGGGACTAGCGGGAGTTTGTCCGTGGAGCTGTTTTTT. This translates into CASSVGGTSGSLSVELFF.

This clonotype was counted at least ten times. The V gene is TRBV12-3 or TRBV12-4, the J gene TRBJ2-3; 11 nucleotides match TRBD2. The length of the CDR3 is 15 residues. J lost 5 bases, V lost 6 bases, and 7 bases had no gene match. CDR3 bases: TGTGCCAGCAGCCCCTCCGGGACTAGCGGAGATACGCAGTATTTT. Its translation is CASSPSGTSGDTQYF.

V gene TRBV30 combines with J gene TRBJ2-2; D call uncertain. Trimming took off 4 bases at V and 3 bases at J, with 12 bases between the two ends. The germline CDR1 and CDR2 sequences are GTSNPN and SVGIG (reference sequence). The CDR3 covers 14 residues. In DNA form, the CDR3 reads TGTGCCTGGAACTCGGGTCTCGACACCGGGGAGCTGTTTTTT. This translates into CAWNSGLDTGELFF.

This rearrangement joins TRBV11-3 to TRBJ2-4; 8 positions agree with TRBD1. V shed 5 bases, J shed 7 bases, and the junction held 7 bases outside the gene matches. CDR1 is SGHNT, CDR2 YENEEA, per germline. The CDR3 is made up of 14 amino acids. Here the CDR3 reads CASSPRDRWNIQYF. CDR3 bases: TGTGCCAGCAGCCCACGGGACAGGTGGAACATTCAGTACTTC.

This clonotype showed up just a few times. This chain connects TRBV27 to TRBJ2-3, with D maybe TRBD1 (6 bases). Germline-derived CDR1 and CDR2 are MNHEY and SMNVEV (reference sequence). The CDR3 extends over 14 amino acids. The germline V and J ends were trimmed by 2 bases and 6 bases, with 12 bases remaining between them. For the CDR3, the DNA is TGTGCCAGCAGTTTAAAGGGGGAATCGGATACGCAGTATTTT. Protein product: CASSLKGESDTQYF.

The CDR3 bases are TGTGCCAGCAGCTCCGGACAGGGCCAATCACCCCTCCACTTT. Translated: CASSSGQGQSPLHF. The chain couples TRBV7-2 to TRBJ1-6; 8 bases are shared with TRBD1. This CDR3 contains 14 residues. CDR1 SGHTA and CDR2 FQGNSA come from the germline V gene. V shed 4 bases, J shed 10 bases, and the junction held 6 bases outside the gene matches.

The J gene is TRBJ1-1, the V gene TRBV14; no definite D call. This CDR3 contains 15 residues. The germline V gene encodes CDR1 SGHDN and CDR2 FVKESK. V shed 5 bases and J shed 0 bases, with 13 bases lying between them. The CDR3 sequence is CASSGSGEVNTEAFF. The CDR3 bases are TGTGCCAGCAGCGGCAGCGGGGAAGTGAACACTGAAGCTTTCTTT.

To note about this clonotype: A much larger clonotype is one base distant, so this may be a read error. This chain uses TRBV7-9 with TRBJ2-1; 7 nucleotides line up with TRBD2. The CDR3 loop spans 14 amino acids. CDR1 and CDR2 from the germline V gene are SEHNR and FQNEAQ (reference sequence). The CDR3 loop is CASSFGRDYNEQLF. As DNA, the CDR3 is TGTGCCAGCAGCTTTGGACGGGACTACAATGAGCAGCTCTTC.

The J gene is TRBJ1-1, the V gene TRBV5-1; the match to TRBD1 covers 10 bases. Unmatched junction bases numbered 4, after V lost 2 bases and J lost 3 bases. CDR1 is SGHRS and CDR2 is YFSETQ in the germline V gene. The CDR3 contains 15 residues. In DNA, the CDR3 is TGCGCCAGCAGCTTAGGGGGGACAGGGGACACTGAAGCTTTCTTT. Translated: CASSLGGTGDTEAFF. Full variable domain (remainder filled in from reference TRBV5-1 and TRBJ1-1): KAGVTQTPRYLIKTRGQQVTLSCSPISGHRSVSWYQQTPGQGLQFLFEYFSETQRNKGNFPGRFSGRQFSNSRSEMNVSTLELGDSALYLCASSLGGTGDTEAFFGQGTRLTVV.

This clonotype has just a few counts. V and J are TRBV28 and TRBJ1-5, with D perhaps matching TRBD1 (5 bases). The V and J ends lost 7 bases and 6 bases respectively, with 10 bases between them. The germline V gene encodes CDR1 MDHEN and CDR2 SYDVKM. The CDR3 consists of 12 residues. Here the CDR3 reads CASISGTQPQHF. Here the CDR3 DNA reads TGTGCCAGCATTTCGGGGACTCAGCCCCAGCATTTT.

This sequence joins TRBV7-2 and TRBJ2-3, with 12 positions matching TRBD2. This CDR3 comprises 16 residues. The V gene's germline CDR1 is SGHTA and CDR2 FQGNSA. Trimming took 5 bases from V and 5 from J; bases not matched to a gene: 8. The CDR3: CASSLLLAGGIDTQYF. For the CDR3, the DNA is TGTGCCAGCAGCCTACTCCTAGCGGGAGGGATAGATACGCAGTATTTT.

This clonotype was counted a few times. The chain carries TRBV19 and TRBJ1-1; D ambiguous. V was shortened by 7 bases and J by 4 bases, with 7 bases between the two germline ends. Looked up from germline, CDR1 is LNHDA and CDR2 is SQIVND (reference sequence). CDR3 size: 11 residues. The CDR3 DNA reads TGTGCCAGTACCCTCCGCACTGAAGCTTTCTTT. It translates to CASTLRTEAFF.